The rows below give T cell receptor beta chains drawn from one sample of a study of blood T cell repertoires in COVID-19. The protocol was immunoSEQ multiplex PCR, while the TCRdb copy is restricted to in-frame clones and leaves out a portion. The profile shows around 170,000 clones, almost 85% of them singletons. Sequenced material: peripheral blood. These receptor sequences come from a man younger than 35 with active or convalescent COVID-19. Each CDR3 is given without its conserved first and last residue.

j_call v_call cdr3_aa
TRBJ1-3 TRBV5-1 ASSLDKMGNTIY
TRBJ1-2 TRBV12-3/TRBV12-4 ASMGGNNYGYT
TRBJ2-2 TRBV7-9 ASSSLVGPGQGGGELF
TRBJ2-3 TRBV7-2 ASSLASGSTDTQY
TRBJ1-5 TRBV30 AWTDRVNQPQH
TRBJ2-1 TRBV7-3 ASSIQGGEQF
TRBJ2-7 TRBV5-4 ASSLGGLYEQY
TRBJ2-6 TRBV6-5 ASSYSRTSGANVLT
TRBJ1-2 TRBV6-1 ASSEPYGTSGYT
TRBJ2-7 TRBV7-8 ASSPRTGPSYEQY
TRBJ1-4 TRBV30 ACTQGGLREKLF
TRBJ1-2 TRBV19 ASSRTSRNYGYT
TRBJ1-2 TRBV28 ASRPGTGGIYGYT
TRBJ1-1 TRBV5-1 ASSLGQGGTEAF
TRBJ1-3 TRBV11-2 ASSLSLGTGLSGNTIY
TRBJ1-2 TRBV18 ASSPGALYGYT
TRBJ2-1 TRBV19 ASSRIAGSYNEQF
TRBJ2-7 TRBV29-1 SVSTRTGVGEQY
TRBJ2-7 TRBV3-1/TRBV3-2 ASSRSIAGGLAYEQY
TRBJ2-7 TRBV19 ASSMLGLRSSYEQY
TRBJ1-5 TRBV2 ASSGSAPAGPQH
TRBJ1-2 TRBV5-1 ASSLSREASNYGYT
TRBJ2-2 TRBV2 ASRGTGGPGELF
TRBJ1-3 TRBV5-1 ASSPDSFSGNTIY
TRBJ1-6 TRBV18 ASSPKVSTEGSNSPLH
TRBJ2-5 TRBV19 ASSRTNQETQY
TRBJ2-4 TRBV5-6 ASSYGGTGLGTIQY
TRBJ1-5 TRBV27 ASRRTGYSNQPQH
TRBJ1-1 TRBV7-6 ASSPRSGMDTEAF
TRBJ1-1 TRBV14 ASSQGLTDSTEAF
TRBJ2-1 TRBV7-2 ASSSSTGTVYNEQF
TRBJ1-5 TRBV9 ASSQGGSNSNQPQH
TRBJ2-2 TRBV4-3 ASSPRDRGAGELF
TRBJ2-1 TRBV21-1 ASSNSKAQGDRTSVMSSYNEQF
TRBJ1-2 TRBV5-4 ASSLDGRAGNGYT
TRBJ1-3 TRBV11-2 ASSYRAGGAGNTIY
TRBJ1-3 TRBV10-3 AISEPPSPVSGNTIY